This T cell receptor (beta chain) was recovered during a study of response to subunit inactivated influenza vaccine. TCRdb re-derived calls from the RT-PCR reads in MiXCR, one entry per CDR3 protein. The sample includes under 550,000 distinct CDR3 sequences, roughly 7.6% of them seen just once. A note on this clonotype: The target antigen is unknown.

V lost 4 bases and J lost 3; bases outside the gene matches: 14. The CDR3 spans 18 residues. Germline CDR1 reads SGDLS; CDR2 reads YYNGEE. Broader study findings: Few additional T cells are recruited per seasonal influenza vaccination, authors suggested.

The source material was PBMCs from blood, sampled around 25 months after vaccination. This TCR was sampled from a man aged 50-75 years who received an inactivated influenza vaccine. The chain is built from TRBV9 and TRBJ2-3, with 10 bases lining up with TRBD2. CDR3 amino acids: CASSSLSGRALRTDTQYF. CDR3 bases: TGTGCCAGCAGCTCACTAAGCGGGAGGGCCTTGAGAACAGATACGCAGTATTTT.